This entry is about one TCR beta chain. The V end was cut by 3 bases, the J end by 1 base, with 13 bases between. The CDR3 is made up of 14 amino acids. The germline CDR1 and CDR2 sequences are GTSNPN and SVGIG (reference sequence). The data were obtained in a study of regulatory T cells in long-lasting Graves disease. Documented time point: newly diagnosed GD, antithyroid drugs for less than 3 months. PBMC RNA was the source of the TCR library. Assembly of TCR beta libraries relied on iRepertoire HTBI primers together with Arm-PCR of CDR3 regions. TCRdb used MiXCR to reprocess the multiplex PCR reads, holding one entry per CDR3 protein. The sample has about 540,000 distinct CDR3 sequences; approximately 15% are singletons. The sample was also linked to a second study, of T cells in Graves' hyperthyroidism and ophthalmopathy.

The rearrangement links TRBV30 to TRBJ2-7; D could derive from TRBD1 or TRBD2 (5 bases each). The sample in question was peripheral blood mononuclear cells (PBMCs), obtained at new diagnosis, from a patient treated with antithyroid drugs. This sequence originates from a man younger than 40 with Graves disease. This chain's CDR3 is CAWSPGTVSYEQYF. The CDR3 nucleotides are TGTGCCTGGAGCCCCGGGACGGTTTCCTACGAGCAGTACTTC.